This TCR beta chain was sequenced in a study of blood T cell repertoires in COVID-19. This clone appeared a few times. The table came from immunoSEQ multiplex PCR; TCRdb's copy has only in-frame clones and leaves some out. The sample shows around 130,000 clones, 84% of them seen only once. The CDR3 is made up of 15 amino acids. In germline, CDR1 is SNHLY, CDR2 FYNNEI. J was trimmed by 0 bases and V by 6 bases; bases with no gene match: 7. The chain couples TRBV2 to TRBJ1-1; 7 bases line up with TRBD1. The clonotype was recovered from a woman aged 55-69 years with acute or convalescent COVID-19. Input material: peripheral blood. The CDR3 DNA sequence: TGTGCCAGCAGAGCAGGACAGGAGATGAACACTGAAGCTTTCTTT. Amino acid sequence: CASRAGQEMNTEAFF.